This TCR beta chain was observed in a study of T cells after yellow fever vaccination. Whole-study context: When fractions had low cell numbers, they were prepared with SMART-Seq v4 Ultra Low Input.

The CDR3 is 12 amino acids. Deletions cut 4 bases from V and 0 bases from J, with 6 bases between. Germline V gene lookup returns CDR1 SQVTM and CDR2 ANQGSEA. Via MiXCR, TCRdb re-called the 5' RACE reads, giving one row per CDR3 protein. The data contain some 500,000 distinct CDR3 sequences, 13% of them singletons. This TCR was sampled from a man aged 25 to 40 who received the YFV17D yellow fever vaccine. Sequenced here: PBMCs, sampled on the day of the yellow fever booster vaccination. The V and J genes are TRBV29-1 and TRBJ1-2; D not certain. In nucleotides, the CDR3 is TGCAGCGTTGCGCAGGCTAACTATGGCTACACCTTC. Encoded protein: CSVAQANYGYTF.